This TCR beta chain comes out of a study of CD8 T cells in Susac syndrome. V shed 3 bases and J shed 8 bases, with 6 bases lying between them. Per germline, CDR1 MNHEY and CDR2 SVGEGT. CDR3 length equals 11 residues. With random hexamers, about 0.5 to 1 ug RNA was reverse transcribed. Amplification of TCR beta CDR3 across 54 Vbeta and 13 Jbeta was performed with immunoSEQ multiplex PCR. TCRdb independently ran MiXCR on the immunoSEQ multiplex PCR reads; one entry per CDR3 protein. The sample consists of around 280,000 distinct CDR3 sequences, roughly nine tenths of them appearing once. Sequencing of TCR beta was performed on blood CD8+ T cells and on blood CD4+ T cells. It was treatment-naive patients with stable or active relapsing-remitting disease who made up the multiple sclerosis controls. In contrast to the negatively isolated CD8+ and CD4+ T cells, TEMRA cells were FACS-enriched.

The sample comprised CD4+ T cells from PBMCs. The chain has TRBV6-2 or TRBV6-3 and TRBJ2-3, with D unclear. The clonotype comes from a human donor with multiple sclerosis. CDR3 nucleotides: TGTGCCAGCAGTTATCCTGGTACGCAGTATTTT. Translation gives CASSYPGTQYF.